The 10 T cell receptor beta chains below come from one sample, sequenced in a study of T cell repertoires in cytomegalovirus infection. MiXCR, applied by TCRdb to the reads, yields one record per CDR3 protein. The data contain a few hundred thousand distinct CDR3 sequences, over 7.5% of them singletons. Material: PBMCs. The receptors come from a human donor in good health (CMV status not recorded). Some clones in this sample may be carry-over from other donors' samples.

This clonotype has ten or more counts. The V call is TRBV7-3, the J call TRBJ2-1; 9 bases fit TRBD2. Germline CDR1 is SGHTA and CDR2 is FQGTGA. V dropped 5 bases and J dropped 7; count of bases not matched to a gene: 0. This CDR3 comprises 12 residues. This chain's CDR3 is CASSTSGNEQFF. CDR3 in DNA: TGTGCCAGCAGCACTAGCGGGAATGAGCAGTTCTTC.

The gene calls are TRBV12-3 or TRBV12-4 and TRBJ1-1; no firm D call. Trimming took off 5 bases at V and 3 bases at J, with 10 bases between the two ends. The CDR3 runs 13 residues. This chain's CDR3 is CASSRRRHTEAFF. The CDR3 bases are TGTGCCAGCAGTCGGAGGCGGCACACTGAAGCTTTCTTT.

The chain couples TRBV15 to TRBJ2-4; 12 bases are shared with TRBD2. Germline V gene lookup returns CDR1 LNHNV and CDR2 YYDKDF (reference sequence). The CDR3 is 17 amino acids. V shed 0 bases, J shed 4 bases, and the junction held 4 bases outside the gene matches. CDR3 amino acids: CATSRDRGLAGKNIQYF. CDR3 coding DNA: TGTGCCACCAGCAGAGATCGAGGACTAGCGGGGAAAAACATTCAGTACTTC.

This clonotype showed up just a few times. The chain recombines TRBV7-4 with TRBJ2-5; D might be TRBD1 or TRBD2, each matching 7 bases. Germline CDR1 is SGHVT and CDR2 is SQSDAQ. CDR3 length: 15 amino acids. Deletions cut 7 bases from V and 5 bases from J, with 20 bases between. This CDR3 reads CASTQGGRASETQYF. CDR3 nucleotides: TGTGCCAGCACCCAGGGGGGGAGGGCCTCCGAGACCCAGTACTTC.

The chain links TRBV24-1 to TRBJ2-1, with D maybe TRBD2 (7 bases). The V and J ends lost 5 bases and 4 bases respectively, with 11 bases between them. The CDR3 is 14 residues long. Looked up from germline, CDR1 is KGHDR and CDR2 is SFDVKD. The DNA for the CDR3 is TGTGCCACCAGTGGGGGGGGGCCGTACAATGAGCAGTTCTTC. It translates to CATSGGGPYNEQFF.

This clonotype has just one count. This chain joins TRBV28 and TRBJ2-2; D gene uncertain. The V gene lost 4 bases and the J gene lost 7 bases, with 7 bases spanning the gap. The CDR3 is 12 amino acids. Germline V gene sequence: CDR1 MDHEN, CDR2 SYDVKM. The CDR3 sequence: CASSSPDGELFF. DNA for the CDR3: TGTGCCAGCAGTTCCCCCGACGGGGAGCTGTTTTTT. The whole variable domain, remainder taken from reference TRBV28 and TRBJ2-2, is DVKVTQSSRYLVKRTGEKVFLECVQDMDHENMFWYRQDPGLGLRLIYFSYDVKMKEKGDIPEGYSVSREKKERFSLILESASTNQTSMYLCASSSPDGELFFGEGSRLTVL.

The chain carries TRBV28 and TRBJ1-2; TRBD1 matches at 7 bases. Trimming at V came to 3 bases and at J to 4 bases, leaving 17 bases not matched to a gene. CDR3 size: 18 residues. From germline, CDR1 is MDHEN and CDR2 SYDVKM. The CDR3 sequence: CASSFRQGRILIRYGYTF. The CDR3 DNA follows: TGTGCCAGCAGTTTTCGACAGGGACGAATCTTGATCCGCTATGGCTACACCTTC.

This clonotype occurred many times. V usage is TRBV7-2 and J usage is TRBJ2-7; 13 bases fit TRBD2. J lost 6 bases, V lost 5 bases, and 7 bases had no gene match. This CDR3 is 15 amino acids long. Germline V gives CDR1 SGHTA, CDR2 FQGNSA. In DNA, the CDR3 is TGTGCCAGCAGCCCCATTCGGACTAGCGGGAGCGAGCAGTACTTC. It translates to CASSPIRTSGSEQYF.

This clonotype has ten or more counts. The V gene is TRBV7-2, the J gene TRBJ2-2; perhaps D is TRBD1 or TRBD2 (5 bases each). The CDR3 spans 16 residues. Germline CDR1 SGHTA, CDR2 FQGNSA. V lost 5 bases, J lost 0 bases, and 13 bases lay in between. The CDR3 nucleotides are TGTGCCAGCAGCCAAACCGGGACCTCGAACACCGGGGAGCTGTTTTTT. As protein: CASSQTGTSNTGELFF.

This clonotype was recorded a few times. The gene calls are TRBV10-3 and TRBJ2-1; TRBD2 is a possible D gene (6 bases). This CDR3 has 13 residues. CDR1 and CDR2 (germline): ENHRY, SYGVKD. V was trimmed by 5 bases and J by 8 bases, leaving 13 bases between them. CDR3: CAISLKREYEQFF. As DNA, the CDR3 is TGTGCCATCAGTCTTAAACGGGAGTATGAGCAGTTCTTC.